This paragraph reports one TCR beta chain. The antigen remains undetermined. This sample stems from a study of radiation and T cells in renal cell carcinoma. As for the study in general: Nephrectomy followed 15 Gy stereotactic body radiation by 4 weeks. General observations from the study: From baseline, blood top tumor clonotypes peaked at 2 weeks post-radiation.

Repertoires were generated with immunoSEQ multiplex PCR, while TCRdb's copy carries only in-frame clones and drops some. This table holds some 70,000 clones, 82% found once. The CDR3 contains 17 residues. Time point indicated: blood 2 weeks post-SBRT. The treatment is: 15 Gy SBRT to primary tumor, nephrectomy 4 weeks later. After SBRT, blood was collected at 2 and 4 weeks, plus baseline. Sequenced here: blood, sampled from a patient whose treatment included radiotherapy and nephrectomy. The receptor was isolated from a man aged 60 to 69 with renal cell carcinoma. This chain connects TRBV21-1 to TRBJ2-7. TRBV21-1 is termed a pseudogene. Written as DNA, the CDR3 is TGTGCCAGCAGCAAAGACCTGGGACGCCCCCGAGCCTACGAGCAGTACTTC. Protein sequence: CASSKDLGRPRAYEQYF.